This T cell receptor (beta chain) originates from a study of blood T cell repertoires in COVID-19. Profiled with immunoSEQ multiplex PCR; TCRdb holds only in-frame clones, not every one. Of about 370,000 clones listed, roughly nine tenths were seen once; the top ten hold more than 0.8%. The recovered donors of Cohort 3 showed two negative PCRs, clearance, or symptom resolution. Germline CDR1 is WSHSY and CDR2 is SAAADI. V gave up 8 bases and J gave up 1 base, with 8 bases separating them. CDR3 length equals 12 residues. V gene TRBV10-2 combines with J gene TRBJ1-1; D gene ambiguous. The sample comprised PBMCs or T cells enriched from blood (not recorded which). The source is a man between 18 and 29 years old who had recovered from COVID-19. For the CDR3, the DNA is TGCGCCAGCCAAAGCACGAACACTGAAGCTTTCTTT. Amino acids: CASQSTNTEAFF.